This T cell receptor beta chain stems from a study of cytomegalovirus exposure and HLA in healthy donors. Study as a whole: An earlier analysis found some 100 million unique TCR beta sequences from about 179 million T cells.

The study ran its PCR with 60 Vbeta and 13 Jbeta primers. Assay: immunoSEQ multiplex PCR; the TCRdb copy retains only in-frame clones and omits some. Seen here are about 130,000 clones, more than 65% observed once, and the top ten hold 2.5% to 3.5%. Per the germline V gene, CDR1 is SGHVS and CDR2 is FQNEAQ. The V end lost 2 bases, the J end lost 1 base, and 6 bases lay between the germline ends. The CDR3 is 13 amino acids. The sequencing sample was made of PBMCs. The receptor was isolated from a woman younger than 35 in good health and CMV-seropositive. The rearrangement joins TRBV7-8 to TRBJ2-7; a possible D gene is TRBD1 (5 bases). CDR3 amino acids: CASSLPGSYEQYF. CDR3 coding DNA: TGTGCCAGCAGCTTACCAGGGTCCTACGAGCAGTACTTC. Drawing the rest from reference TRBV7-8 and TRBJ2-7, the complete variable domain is GAGVSQSPRYKVAKRGQDVALRCDPISGHVSLFWYQQALGQGPEFLTYFQNEAQLDKSGLPSDRFFAERPEGSVSTLKIQRTQQEDSAVYLCASSLPGSYEQYFGPGTRLTVT.